One sample yielded the 8 T cell receptor beta chains listed below, sequenced in a study of blood T cell repertoires in COVID-19. The method was immunoSEQ multiplex PCR; TCRdb's version includes in-frame clones alone and lacks a portion of them. The data show around 160,000 clones, around nine tenths seen once. The sample taken for sequencing was PBMCs or T cells enriched from blood (not recorded which). Receptors were obtained from a woman in her 30s with acute COVID-19.

J is TRBJ2-2 and V is TRBV2, with 11 bases that match TRBD2. Trimming removed 6 bases from V and 9 bases from J; junction bases left unmatched: 12. The germline V gene has CDR1 SNHLY and CDR2 FYNNEI. The CDR3 extends over 16 amino acids. CDR3 amino acids: CASRGGLAVSGRELFF. The DNA of the CDR3 is TGTGCCAGCAGGGGGGGACTAGCGGTCTCCGGCAGGGAGCTGTTTTTT.

V is TRBV30 and J is TRBJ1-3, with D hard to call. This CDR3 spans 13 amino acids. Germline CDR1 GTSNPN, CDR2 SVGIG (reference sequence). Trimming cost V 2 bases and J 4 bases, with 9 bases left between them. The CDR3 sequence: CAWSWATGNTIYF. Written as DNA, the CDR3 is TGTGCCTGGAGTTGGGCTACAGGAAACACCATATATTTT.

The J gene is TRBJ1-5, the V gene TRBV27, with TRBD1 as a possible D gene (6 bases). The ends were cut back, 5 bases at V and 3 bases at J, with 14 bases in the middle. From germline, CDR1 is MNHEY and CDR2 SMNVEV (reference sequence). This CDR3 is 15 amino acids long. CDR3 in DNA: TGTGCCAGCAGTCCGATACAGGGAAACAATCAGCCCCAGCATTTT. It specifies CASSPIQGNNQPQHF.

The chain uses TRBV6-2 or TRBV6-3 and TRBJ2-7; the match to TRBD2 covers 10 bases. Unmatched junction bases numbered 8, after V lost 0 bases and J lost 6 bases. This CDR3 comprises 16 residues. Germline CDR1 MNHEY, CDR2 SVGEGT. Written as DNA, the CDR3 is TGTGCCAGCAGTTACTCGACGGCTAGCGGGAGCTTCGAGCAGTACTTC. Its translation is CASSYSTASGSFEQYF.

This clone was observed once. The chain links TRBV18 to TRBJ1-2; TRBD1 agrees at 9 bases. From germline, CDR1 is KGHSH and CDR2 LQKENI. V gave up 3 bases and J gave up 8 bases; unmatched junction bases: 4. This CDR3 is 13 amino acids long. The CDR3 bases are TGTGCCAGCTCACCCGGGACAGGGTCGGGCTACACCTTC. This codes for CASSPGTGSGYTF.

This clone was seen once. This sequence joins TRBV3-1 (or the pseudogene TRBV3-2) and TRBJ1-1; the match to TRBD1 covers 9 bases. Germline V gene lookup returns CDR1 LGHDT and CDR2 YNNKEL (reference sequence). This CDR3 is 13 amino acids long. J lost 7 bases, V lost 4 bases, and 4 bases had no gene match. The CDR3 region has the DNA TGTGCCAGCAGCCCGCCGGGACAGGGTGAAGCTTTCTTT. This translates into CASSPPGQGEAFF.

The chain recombines TRBV7-3 with TRBJ1-6; D is ambiguous. Germline CDR1 reads SGHTA; CDR2 reads FQGTGA. Trimming left V 1 base short and J 5 bases short, with 6 bases between. CDR3 size: 14 residues. CDR3 sequence reads: CASSLIPDNSPLHF. CDR3 bases: TGTGCCAGCAGCTTAATTCCGGATAATTCACCCCTCCACTTT.

This clone was observed once. V usage is TRBV11-3 and J usage is TRBJ2-3; D may be TRBD2 (5 bases). CDR1 is SGHNT, CDR2 YENEEA, per germline. Trimming cost V 1 base and J 5 bases, with 10 bases left between them. CDR3 length equals 14 residues. For the CDR3, the DNA is TGTGCCAGCAGCTTAGGGCGGGTGGAAGATACGCAGTATTTT. Protein: CASSLGRVEDTQYF.